These T cell receptor beta chains were read from a single sample in a study of T cell responses to AZD1222 COVID-19 vaccine. Assay: immunoSEQ multiplex PCR; the TCRdb copy retains only in-frame clones and omits some. The sample shows 90,000 to 120,000 clones, 90% to 95% of them seen only once. The sequencing here drew on peripheral blood, taken on day 0 of AZD1222 vaccination. The origin of the receptors is an adult in good health. Each CDR3 is given without its conserved first and last residue. The order of the fields is V gene, clone size, CDR3 protein. The size entry is marked missing in some rows and otherwise reads once, few, many or a size class.

TRBV5-1	.	ASSLGRQPMNTEAF
TRBV19	once	ASMGQYNSPLH
TRBV7-8	.	ASSGGLQETQY
TRBV6-2/TRBV6-3	.	ASSPGQGAWEQY
TRBV30	.	AWSVTGNPAGTQY
TRBV6-5	.	ASSYSFGQTNSPLH
TRBV5-1	.	ASSLVVGTGGRDGYT
TRBV7-8	.	ASSLVLPFSSYNEQF
TRBV20-1	.	SASLLAGGLYNEQF
TRBV9	once	ASSLDSSSSGELF